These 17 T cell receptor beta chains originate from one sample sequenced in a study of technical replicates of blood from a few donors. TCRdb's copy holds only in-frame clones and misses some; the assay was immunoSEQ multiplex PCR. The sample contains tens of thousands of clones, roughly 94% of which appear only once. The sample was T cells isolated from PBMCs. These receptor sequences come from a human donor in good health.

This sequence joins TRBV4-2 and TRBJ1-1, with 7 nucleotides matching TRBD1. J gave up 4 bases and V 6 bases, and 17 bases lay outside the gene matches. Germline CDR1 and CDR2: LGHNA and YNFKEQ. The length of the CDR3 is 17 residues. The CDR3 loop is CASRLYTLGQVPTEAFF. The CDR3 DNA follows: TGTGCCAGCAGACTTTATACGCTTGGACAGGTCCCCACTGAAGCTTTCTTT.

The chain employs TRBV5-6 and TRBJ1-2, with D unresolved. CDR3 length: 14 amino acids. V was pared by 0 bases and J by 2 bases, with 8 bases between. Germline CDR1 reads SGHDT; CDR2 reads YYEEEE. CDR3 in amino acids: CASSLAVVNYGYTF. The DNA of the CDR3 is TGTGCCAGCAGCTTGGCAGTGGTAAACTATGGCTACACCTTC.

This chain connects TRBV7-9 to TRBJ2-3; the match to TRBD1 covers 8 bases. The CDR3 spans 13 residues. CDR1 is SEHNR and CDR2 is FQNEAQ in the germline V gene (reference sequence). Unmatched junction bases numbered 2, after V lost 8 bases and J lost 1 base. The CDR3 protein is CASQGAGTDTQYF. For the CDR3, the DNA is TGTGCCAGCCAGGGGGCCGGCACAGATACGCAGTATTTT.

Written as DNA, the CDR3 is TGTGCCAGCAGCGTAGGCGGGGTATTGAACGGGGAGCAGTTCTTC. This translates into CASSVGGVLNGEQFF. The chain links TRBV9 to TRBJ2-1, with D possibly matching TRBD2 (6 bases). This CDR3 has 15 residues. The ends were cut back, 0 bases at V and 10 bases at J, with 17 bases in the middle. Per germline, CDR1 SGDLS and CDR2 YYNGEE.

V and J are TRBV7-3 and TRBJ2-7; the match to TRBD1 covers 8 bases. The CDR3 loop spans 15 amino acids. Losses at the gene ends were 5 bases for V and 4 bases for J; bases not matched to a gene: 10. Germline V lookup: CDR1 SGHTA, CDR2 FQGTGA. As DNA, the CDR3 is TGTGCCAGCAGCCTAGCCGGGACAGGCCCGTACGAGCAGTACTTC. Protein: CASSLAGTGPYEQYF. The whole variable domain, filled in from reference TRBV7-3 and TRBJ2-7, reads GAGVSQTPSNKVTEKGKYVELRCDPISGHTALYWYRQSLGQGPEFLIYFQGTGAADDSGLPNDRFFAVRPEGSVSTLKIQRTERGDSAVYLCASSLAGTGPYEQYFGPGTRLTVT.

This CDR3 reads CSVEETQYF. DNA for the CDR3: TGCAGCGTCGAGGAGACCCAGTACTTC. The V and J genes are TRBV29-1 and TRBJ2-5; no clear D gene. Germline V gene data show CDR1 as SQVTM and CDR2 as ANQGSEA. The CDR3 contains 9 residues. The V end was cut by 6 bases, the J end by 5 bases, with 4 bases between.

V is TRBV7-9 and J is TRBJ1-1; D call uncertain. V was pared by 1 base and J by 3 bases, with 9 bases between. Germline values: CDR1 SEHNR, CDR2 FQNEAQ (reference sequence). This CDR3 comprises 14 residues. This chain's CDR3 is CASSLVYSDTEAFF. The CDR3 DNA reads TGTGCCAGCAGCTTAGTCTATTCGGACACTGAAGCTTTCTTT.

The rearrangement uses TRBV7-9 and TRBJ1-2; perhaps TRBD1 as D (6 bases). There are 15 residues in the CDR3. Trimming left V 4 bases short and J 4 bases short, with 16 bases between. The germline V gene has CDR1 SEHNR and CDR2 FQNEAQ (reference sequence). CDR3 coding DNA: TGTGCCAGCAGCTATTCAGGACAGCCCTCCTATGGCTACACCTTC. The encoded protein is CASSYSGQPSYGYTF. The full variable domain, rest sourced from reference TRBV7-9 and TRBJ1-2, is DTGVSQNPRHKITKRGQNVTFRCDPISEHNRLYWYRQTLGQGPEFLTYFQNEAQLEKSRLLSDRFSAERPKGSFSTLEIQRTEQGDSAMYLCASSYSGQPSYGYTFGSGTRLTVV.

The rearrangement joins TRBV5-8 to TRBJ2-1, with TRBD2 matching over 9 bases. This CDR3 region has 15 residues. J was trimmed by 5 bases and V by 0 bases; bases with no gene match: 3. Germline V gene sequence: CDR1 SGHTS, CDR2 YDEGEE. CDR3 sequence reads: CASSLGTSEHNEQFF. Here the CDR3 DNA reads TGTGCCAGCAGCTTGGGGACTAGCGAACACAATGAGCAGTTCTTC.

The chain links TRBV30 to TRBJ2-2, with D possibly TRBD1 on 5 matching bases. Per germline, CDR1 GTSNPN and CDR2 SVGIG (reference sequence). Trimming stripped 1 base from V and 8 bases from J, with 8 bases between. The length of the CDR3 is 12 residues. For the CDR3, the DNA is TGTGCCTGGAGTGGTCAGGGAGGGGAGCTGTTTTTT. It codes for CAWSGQGGELFF. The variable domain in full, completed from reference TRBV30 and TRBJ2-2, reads SQTIHQWPATLVQPVGSPLSLECTVEGTSNPNLYWYRQAAGRGLQLLFYSVGIGQISSEVPQNLSASRPQDRQFILSSKKLLLSDSGFYLCAWSGQGGELFFGEGSRLTVL.

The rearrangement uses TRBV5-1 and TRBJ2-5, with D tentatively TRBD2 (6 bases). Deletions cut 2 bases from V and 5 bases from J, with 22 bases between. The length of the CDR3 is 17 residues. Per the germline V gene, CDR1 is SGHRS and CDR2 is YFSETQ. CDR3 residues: CASSFGAGRIHTETQYF. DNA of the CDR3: TGCGCCAGCAGCTTTGGGGCAGGGAGGATACATACGGAGACCCAGTACTTC.

This CDR3 reads CASSLIGESNQPQHF. The DNA of the CDR3 is TGTGCCAGTAGCCTGATTGGGGAGAGCAATCAGCCCCAGCATTTT. The chain recombines TRBV19 with TRBJ1-5; D uncertain. The CDR3 has 15 amino acids. V gave up 6 bases and J gave up 1 base, with 13 bases separating them. Germline V CDR1 and CDR2: LNHDA, SQIVND (reference sequence).

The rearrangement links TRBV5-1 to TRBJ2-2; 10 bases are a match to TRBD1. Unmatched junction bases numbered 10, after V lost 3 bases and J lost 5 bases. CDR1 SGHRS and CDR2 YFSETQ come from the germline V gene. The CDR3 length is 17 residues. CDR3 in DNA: TGCGCCAGCAGCTCCTGGTTGGGACAGGGGAATACCGGGGAGCTGTTTTTT. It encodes CASSSWLGQGNTGELFF.

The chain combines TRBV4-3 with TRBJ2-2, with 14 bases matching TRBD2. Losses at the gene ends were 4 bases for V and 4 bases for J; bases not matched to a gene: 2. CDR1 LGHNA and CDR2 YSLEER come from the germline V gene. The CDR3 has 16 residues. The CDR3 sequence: CASSPGLAGVTGELFF. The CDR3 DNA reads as TGCGCCAGCAGCCCGGGACTAGCGGGAGTCACCGGGGAGCTGTTTTTT.

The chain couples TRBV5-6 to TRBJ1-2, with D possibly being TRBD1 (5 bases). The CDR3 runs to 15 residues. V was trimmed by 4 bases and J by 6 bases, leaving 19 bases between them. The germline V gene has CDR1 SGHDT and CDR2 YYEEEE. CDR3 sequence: CASSKLPQGTHGYTF. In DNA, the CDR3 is TGTGCCAGCAGCAAACTCCCTCAGGGAACACATGGCTACACCTTC.

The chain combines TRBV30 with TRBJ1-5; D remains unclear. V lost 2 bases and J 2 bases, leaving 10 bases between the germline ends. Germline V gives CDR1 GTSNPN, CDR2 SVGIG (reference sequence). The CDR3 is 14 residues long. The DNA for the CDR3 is TGTGCCTGGAGTCTCTCGGGTGGCAATCAGCCCCAGCATTTT. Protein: CAWSLSGGNQPQHF.

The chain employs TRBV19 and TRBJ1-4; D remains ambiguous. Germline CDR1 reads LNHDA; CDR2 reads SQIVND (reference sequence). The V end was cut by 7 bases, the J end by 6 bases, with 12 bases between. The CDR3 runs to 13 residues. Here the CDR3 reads CASNRVLHEKLFF. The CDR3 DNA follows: TGTGCCAGTAACCGGGTTCTTCATGAAAAACTGTTTTTT.